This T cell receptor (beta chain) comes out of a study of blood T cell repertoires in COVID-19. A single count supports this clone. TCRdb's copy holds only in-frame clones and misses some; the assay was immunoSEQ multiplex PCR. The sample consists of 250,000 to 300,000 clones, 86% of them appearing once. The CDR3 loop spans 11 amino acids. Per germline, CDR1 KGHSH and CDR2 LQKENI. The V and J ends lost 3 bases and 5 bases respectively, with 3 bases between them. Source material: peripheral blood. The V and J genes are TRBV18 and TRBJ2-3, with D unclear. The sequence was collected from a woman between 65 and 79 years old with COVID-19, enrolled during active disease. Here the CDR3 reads CASSPKDTQYF. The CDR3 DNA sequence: TGTGCCAGCTCACCTAAAGATACGCAGTATTTT.